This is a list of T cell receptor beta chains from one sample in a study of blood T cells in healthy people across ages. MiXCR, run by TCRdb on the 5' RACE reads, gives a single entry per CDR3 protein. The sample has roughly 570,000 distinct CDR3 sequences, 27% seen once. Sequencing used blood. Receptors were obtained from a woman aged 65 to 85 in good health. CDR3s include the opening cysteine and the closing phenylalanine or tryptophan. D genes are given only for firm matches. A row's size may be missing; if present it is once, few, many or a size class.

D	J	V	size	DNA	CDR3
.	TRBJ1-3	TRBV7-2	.	TGTGCCAGCAGCTTAGAAGGGCCTTTCTCTGGAAACACCATATATTTT	CASSLEGPFSGNTIYF
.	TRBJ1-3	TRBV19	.	TGTGCCAGTAGTACCGTAAGCTCTGGAAACACCATATATTTT	CASSTVSSGNTIYF
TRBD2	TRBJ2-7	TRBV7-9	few	TGTGCCAGCCGTAGCGGGACCAGCAGGTACGAGCAGTACTTC	CASRSGTSRYEQYF
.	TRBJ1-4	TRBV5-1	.	TGCGCCAGCAGCCAAACTAATGAAAAACTGTTTTTT	CASSQTNEKLFF
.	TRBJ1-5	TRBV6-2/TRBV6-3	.	TGTGCCAGCAGAAACGGCCAGGGAGGTCTTCAGCCCCAGCATTTT	CASRNGQGGLQPQHF
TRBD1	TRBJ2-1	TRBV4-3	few	TGCGCCAGCAGCCAAGATACAGGGGGCAATGAGCAGTTCTTC	CASSQDTGGNEQFF
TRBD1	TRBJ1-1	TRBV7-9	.	TGTGCCAGCAGCACGGGACAGTGGAACACTGAAGCTTTCTTT	CASSTGQWNTEAFF
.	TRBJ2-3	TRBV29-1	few	TGCAGCGTGAAACGGCAGGGGTCTAGCACAGATACGCAGTATTTT	CSVKRQGSSTDTQYF
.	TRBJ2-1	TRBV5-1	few	TGCGCCGGCAGCTTCGACAGGAGATCAAGCTCCTACAATGAGCAGTTCTTC	CAGSFDRRSSSYNEQFF
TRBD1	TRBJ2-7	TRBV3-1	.	TGTGCCAGCAGCCAGGGGGGGACAGGGAGGAGTTACGAGCAGTACTTC	CASSQGGTGRSYEQYF
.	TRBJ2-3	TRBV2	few	TGTGCCAGCAGTGTTGGCCCTACCTCCGCAGATACGCAGTATTTT	CASSVGPTSADTQYF
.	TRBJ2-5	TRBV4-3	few	TGCGCCAGCAGCCCACGGGGCATAGAGACCCAGTACTTC	CASSPRGIETQYF
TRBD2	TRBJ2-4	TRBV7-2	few	TGTGCCAGCAGCGGCTACACGGAGCGGGGCATTCAGTACTTC	CASSGYTERGIQYF
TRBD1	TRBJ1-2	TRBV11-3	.	TGCGCCAGCAGCGTCGCCGGGACAGGGGTTGACTATGGCTACACCTTC	CASSVAGTGVDYGYTF
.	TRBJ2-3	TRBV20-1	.	TGCAGTGCTAGAGTAACAGATACGCAGTATTTT	CSARVTDTQYF
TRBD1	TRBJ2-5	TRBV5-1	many	TGCGCCAGCAGCTTCAGGGGGTCCCAAGAGACCCAGTACTTC	CASSFRGSQETQYF
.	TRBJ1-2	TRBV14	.	TGTGCCAGCAGCCAAGAAACGGGGTTCCCACTCTTC	CASSQETGFPLF
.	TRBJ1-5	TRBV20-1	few	TGCAGTGCTAGAGAGGGAGGGGTTTCGAGTCAGCCCCAGCATTTT	CSAREGGVSSQPQHF
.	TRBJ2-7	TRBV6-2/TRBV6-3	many	TGTGCCAGCAGCTTACACTACGAGCAGTACTTC	CASSLHYEQYF
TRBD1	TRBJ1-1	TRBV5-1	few	TGCGCCAGCAGCGCGGAGGGACAGGGGAGGACTGAAGCTTTCTTT	CASSAEGQGRTEAFF
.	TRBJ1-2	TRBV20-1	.	TGCAGTGCCAATAGTGGTGTCTATGGCTACACCTTC	CSANSGVYGYTF
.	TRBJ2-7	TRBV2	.	TGTGCCAGCAGTCGGGACCCCCAAGGACGGCAGTACTTC	CASSRDPQGRQYF
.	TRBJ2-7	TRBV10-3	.	TGTGCCGGGGGGACGGGGACCTACGAGCAGTACTTC	CAGGTGTYEQYF
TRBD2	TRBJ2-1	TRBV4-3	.	TGCGCCAGCAGCCAAGACTGGAGGACTAGCAGAGGCGGGGAGCAGTTCTTC	CASSQDWRTSRGGEQFF
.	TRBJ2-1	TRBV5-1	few	TGCGCCAGCAGCCCCGACTACAATGAGCAGTTCTTC	CASSPDYNEQFF
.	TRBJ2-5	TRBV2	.	TGTGCCAGCAGAGGAAACAGGGTCCCCAAAGAGACCCAGTACTTC	CASRGNRVPKETQYF
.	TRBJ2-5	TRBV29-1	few	TGCAGCGTCTCAGGGGCCCAAGAGACCCAGTACTTC	CSVSGAQETQYF
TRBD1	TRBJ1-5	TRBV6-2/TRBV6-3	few	TGTGCCAGCAGTTCCATCGGGACAGCCTCCCGGCCCCAGCATTTT	CASSSIGTASRPQHF
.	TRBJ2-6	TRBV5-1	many	TGTGCCAGCAGCTTAACCAGTTCTGGGGCCAACGTCCTGACTTTC	CASSLTSSGANVLTF
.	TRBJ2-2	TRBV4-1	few	TGCGCCAGCAGCCACAATAAGGGGAATCCCGGGGAGCTGTTTTTT	CASSHNKGNPGELFF
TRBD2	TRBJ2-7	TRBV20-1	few	TGCAGTGCTAGGGAGACTAGCACGGGCGAGCAGTACTTC	CSARETSTGEQYF
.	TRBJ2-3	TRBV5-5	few	TGTGCCAGCAACCTGACACCTTTAATCACAGATACGCAGTATTTT	CASNLTPLITDTQYF
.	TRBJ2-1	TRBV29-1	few	TGCAGCGTTGAAGATTTGAACAGAAACAATGAGCAGTTCTTC	CSVEDLNRNNEQFF
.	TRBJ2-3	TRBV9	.	TGTGCCAGCAGCGTATCCGGGGGCAGGATAGATACGCAGTATTTT	CASSVSGGRIDTQYF
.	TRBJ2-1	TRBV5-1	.	TGCGCCAGCAGTCGGGTCGGGTACAATGAGCAGTTCTTC	CASSRVGYNEQFF
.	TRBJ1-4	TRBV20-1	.	TGCAGTGCTAGAGACGCATCAACTAATGAAAAACTGTTTTTT	CSARDASTNEKLFF
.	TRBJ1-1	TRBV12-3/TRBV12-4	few	TGTGCCAGCAGTTTAGCGTCCGGGGGGAGGGGTTTCTTT	CASSLASGGRGFF
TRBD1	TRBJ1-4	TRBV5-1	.	TGCGCCAGCAGCTCGGGACAGGAGAATGAAAAACTGTTTTTT	CASSSGQENEKLFF
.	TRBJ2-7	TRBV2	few	TGTGCCAGCAGTGTAGGCAGGGTCTCCTACGAGCAGTACTTC	CASSVGRVSYEQYF
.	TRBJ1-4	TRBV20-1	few	TGCAGTGCTACGACCCTCCTTAGGGAAAAACTGTTTTTT	CSATTLLREKLFF
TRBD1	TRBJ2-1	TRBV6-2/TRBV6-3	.	TGTGCCAGCACATGGTCCCAAAAGACAGGGTACAATGAGCAGTTCTTC	CASTWSQKTGYNEQFF